A single sample gave rise to the 4 T cell receptor beta chains below, sequenced in a study of human T cells and chemical hapten exposure. Time point indicated: patch test 1, 2 weeks after DPC sensitization. The sample's treatment: therapeutic diphenylcyclopropenone sensitization with weekly scalp DPC. TCRdb reprocessed the RACE reads with MiXCR, giving one entry per CDR3 protein. This sample has about 380,000 distinct CDR3 sequences, with about 4.8% found just once. Specimen: whole blood, collected in connection with sensitization to the hapten diphenylcyclopropenone (DPC). These receptors originate from a woman aged 50 to 60 with alopecia areata. Some clones in this sample may be carry-over from other donors' samples.

Of note for this clonotype: A much larger clone sits a single nucleotide away, making a read error possible. The V and J genes are TRBV11-2 and TRBJ2-3, with D maybe TRBD1 (6 bases). The CDR3 covers 14 residues. Germline assignment: CDR1 SGHAT and CDR2 FQNNGV. The CDR3: CTSSMGAPADTQYF. Here the CDR3 DNA reads TGTACCAGCAGCATGGGGGCCCCCGCAGATACGCAGTATTTT. The complete variable domain, with remaining parts taken from reference TRBV11-2 and TRBJ2-3, reads EAGVAQSPRYKIIEKRQSVAFWCNPISGHATLYWYQQILGQGPKLLIQFQNNGVVDDSQLPKDRFSAERLKGVDSTLKIQPAKLEDSAVYLCTSSMGAPADTQYFGPGTRLTVL.

This clonotype was detected ten times or more. The chain couples TRBV9 to TRBJ2-3, with 13 bases lining up with TRBD2. Germline V CDR1 and CDR2: SGDLS, YYNGEE. With V trimmed by 4 bases and J by 8 bases, 13 bases remained unmatched. This CDR3 is 17 amino acids long. CDR3 region: CASSPSTSGGRRATQYF. CDR3 nucleotide sequence: TGTGCCAGCAGCCCTTCGACTAGCGGGGGGCGTCGCGCTACGCAGTATTTT.

This clonotype was detected a few times. The chain employs TRBV6-5 and TRBJ2-6; possibly TRBD2 for D (7 bases). The germline gives CDR1 MNHEY, CDR2 SVGAGI. The CDR3 has 17 amino acids. Trimming cost V 0 bases and J 4 bases, with 13 bases left between them. The CDR3, as DNA: TGTGCCAGCAGTTACTCGATGGGGGGGCGAGGGGCCAACGTCCTGACTTTC. This sequence encodes CASSYSMGGRGANVLTF.

This clonotype was detected many times. The rearrangement links TRBV29-1 to TRBJ2-1, with TRBD2 matching over 13 bases. Trimming took 7 bases from V and 0 from J; bases not matched to a gene: 9. Germline V lookup: CDR1 SQVTM, CDR2 ANQGSEA. The CDR3 consists of 17 residues. The CDR3 DNA reads as TGCAGCGCGGAGGGACTAGCGGGACATAGCTCCTACAATGAGCAGTTCTTC. Translation: CSAEGLAGHSSYNEQFF.